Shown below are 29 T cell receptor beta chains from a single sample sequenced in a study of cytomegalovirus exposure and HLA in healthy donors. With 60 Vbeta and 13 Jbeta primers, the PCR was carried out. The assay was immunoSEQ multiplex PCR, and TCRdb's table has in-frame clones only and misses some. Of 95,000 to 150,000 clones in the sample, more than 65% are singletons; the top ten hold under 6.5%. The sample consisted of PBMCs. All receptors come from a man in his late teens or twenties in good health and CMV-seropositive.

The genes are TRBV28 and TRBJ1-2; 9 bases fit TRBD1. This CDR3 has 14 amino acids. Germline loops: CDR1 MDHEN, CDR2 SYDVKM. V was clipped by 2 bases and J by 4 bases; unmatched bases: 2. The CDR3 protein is CASSLGTGSYGYTF. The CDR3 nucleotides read TGTGCCAGCAGTTTAGGGACAGGGTCCTATGGCTACACCTTC.

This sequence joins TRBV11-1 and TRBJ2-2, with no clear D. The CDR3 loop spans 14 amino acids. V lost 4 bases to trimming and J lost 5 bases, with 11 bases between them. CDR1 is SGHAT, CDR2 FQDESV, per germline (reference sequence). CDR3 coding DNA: TGTGCCAGCAGCTATGCCCGGGTGACCGGGGAGCTGTTTTTT. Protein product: CASSYARVTGELFF.

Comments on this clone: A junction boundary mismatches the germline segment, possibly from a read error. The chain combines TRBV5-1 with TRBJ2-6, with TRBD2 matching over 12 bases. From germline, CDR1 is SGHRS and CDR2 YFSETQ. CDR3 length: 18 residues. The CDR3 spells CASSLGLAGASGANGLTF. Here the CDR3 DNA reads TGCGCCAGCAGCTTGGGACTAGCGGGAGCTTCTGGGGCCAACGGCCTGACTTTC.

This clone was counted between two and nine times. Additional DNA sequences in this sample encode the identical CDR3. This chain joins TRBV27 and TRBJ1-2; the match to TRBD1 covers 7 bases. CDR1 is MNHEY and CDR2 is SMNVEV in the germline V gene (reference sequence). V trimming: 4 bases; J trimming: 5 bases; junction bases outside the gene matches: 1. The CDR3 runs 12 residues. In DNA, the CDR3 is TGTGCCAGCAGTTCGACAGGGTATGGCTACACCTTC. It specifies CASSSTGYGYTF.

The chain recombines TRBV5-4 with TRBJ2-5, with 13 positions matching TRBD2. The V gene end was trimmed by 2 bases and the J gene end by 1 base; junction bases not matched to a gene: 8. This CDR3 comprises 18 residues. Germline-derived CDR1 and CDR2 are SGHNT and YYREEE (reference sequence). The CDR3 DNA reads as TGTGCCAGCAGCTTAACTCGACTAGCGGGGGGATTCCAAGAGACCCAGTACTTC. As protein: CASSLTRLAGGFQETQYF.

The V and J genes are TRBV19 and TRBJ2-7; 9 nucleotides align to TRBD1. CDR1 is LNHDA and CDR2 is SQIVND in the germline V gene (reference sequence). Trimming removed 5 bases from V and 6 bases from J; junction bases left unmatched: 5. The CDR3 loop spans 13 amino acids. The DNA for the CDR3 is TGTGCCAGTAGTCTACAGGGGGCGGGCGAGCAGTACTTC. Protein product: CASSLQGAGEQYF.

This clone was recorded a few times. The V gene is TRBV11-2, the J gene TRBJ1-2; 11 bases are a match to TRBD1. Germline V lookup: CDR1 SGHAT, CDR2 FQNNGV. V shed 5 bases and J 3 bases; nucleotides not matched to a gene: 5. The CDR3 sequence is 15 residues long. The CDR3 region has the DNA TGTGCCAGCAGCACCGGACAGGGGGCTTACTATGGCTACACCTTC. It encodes CASSTGQGAYYGYTF.

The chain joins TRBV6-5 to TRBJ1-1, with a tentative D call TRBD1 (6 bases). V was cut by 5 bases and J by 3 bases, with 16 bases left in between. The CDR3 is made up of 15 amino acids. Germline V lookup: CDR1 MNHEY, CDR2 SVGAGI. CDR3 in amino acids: CASSATGFWDTEAFF. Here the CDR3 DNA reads TGTGCCAGCAGTGCAACAGGGTTTTGGGACACTGAAGCTTTCTTT.

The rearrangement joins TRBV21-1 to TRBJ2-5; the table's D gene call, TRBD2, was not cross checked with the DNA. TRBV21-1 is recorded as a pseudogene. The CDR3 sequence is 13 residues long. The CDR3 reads CANLNPGQETQYF. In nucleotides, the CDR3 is TGTGCCAACCTAAACCCGGGGCAAGAGACCCAGTACTTC.

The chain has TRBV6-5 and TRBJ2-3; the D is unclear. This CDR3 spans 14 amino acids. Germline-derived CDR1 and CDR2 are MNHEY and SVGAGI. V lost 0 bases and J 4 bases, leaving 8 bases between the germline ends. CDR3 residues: CASSYSSLADTQYF. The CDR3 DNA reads TGTGCCAGCAGTTACTCGAGCCTAGCAGATACGCAGTATTTT.

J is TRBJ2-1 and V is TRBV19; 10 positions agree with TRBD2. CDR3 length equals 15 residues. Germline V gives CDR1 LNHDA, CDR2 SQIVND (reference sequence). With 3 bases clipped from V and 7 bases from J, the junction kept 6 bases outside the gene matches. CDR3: CASSIGAGGPNEQFF. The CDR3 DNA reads TGTGCCAGTAGTATTGGAGCGGGGGGGCCAAATGAGCAGTTCTTC.

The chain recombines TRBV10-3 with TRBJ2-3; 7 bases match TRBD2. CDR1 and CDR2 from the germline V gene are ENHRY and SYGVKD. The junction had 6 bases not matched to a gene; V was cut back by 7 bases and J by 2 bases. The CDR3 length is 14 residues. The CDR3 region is CAIKASGTTDTQYF. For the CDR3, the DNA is TGTGCCATCAAGGCTAGCGGCACCACAGATACGCAGTATTTT.

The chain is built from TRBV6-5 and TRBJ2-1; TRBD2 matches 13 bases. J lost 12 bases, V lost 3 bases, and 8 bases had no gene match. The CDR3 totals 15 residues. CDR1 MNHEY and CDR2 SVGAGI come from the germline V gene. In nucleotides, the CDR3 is TGTGCCAGCAGTTATTCCGGGACTAGCGGGAAGGTGCAGTTCTTC. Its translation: CASSYSGTSGKVQFF.

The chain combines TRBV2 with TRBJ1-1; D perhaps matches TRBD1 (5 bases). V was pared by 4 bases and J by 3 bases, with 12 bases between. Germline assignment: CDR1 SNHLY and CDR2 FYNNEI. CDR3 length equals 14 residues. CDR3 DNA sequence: TGTGCCAGCAGTGTTGATCCGGGGGACACTGAAGCTTTCTTT. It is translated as CASSVDPGDTEAFF. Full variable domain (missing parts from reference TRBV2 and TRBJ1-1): EPEVTQTPSHQVTQMGQEVILRCVPISNHLYFYWYRQILGQKVEFLVSFYNNEISEKSEIFDDQFSVERPDGSNFTLKIRSTKLEDSAMYFCASSVDPGDTEAFFGQGTRLTVV.

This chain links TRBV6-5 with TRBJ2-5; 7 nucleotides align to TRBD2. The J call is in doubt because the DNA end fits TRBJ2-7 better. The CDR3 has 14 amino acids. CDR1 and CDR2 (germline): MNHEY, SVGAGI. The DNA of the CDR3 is TGTGCCAGCAGCGAGCGGGACCAAGCCTACGAGCAGTACTTC. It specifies CASSERDQAYEQYF.

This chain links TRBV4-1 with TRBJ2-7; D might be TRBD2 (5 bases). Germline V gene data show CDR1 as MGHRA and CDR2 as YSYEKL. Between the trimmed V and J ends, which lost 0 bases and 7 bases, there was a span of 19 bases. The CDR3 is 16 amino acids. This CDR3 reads CASSQDFWLASEEQYF. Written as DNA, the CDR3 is TGCGCCAGCAGCCAAGATTTTTGGCTAGCTTCTGAGGAGCAGTACTTC.

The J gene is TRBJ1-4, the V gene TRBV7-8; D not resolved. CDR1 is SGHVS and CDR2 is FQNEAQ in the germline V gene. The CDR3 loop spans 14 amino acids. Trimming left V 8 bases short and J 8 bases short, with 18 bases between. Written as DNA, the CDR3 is TGTGCCAGCGTCCCTGGGCCTGATGGAGAAAAACTGTTTTTT. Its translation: CASVPGPDGEKLFF. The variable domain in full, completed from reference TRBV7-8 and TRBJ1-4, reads GAGVSQSPRYKVAKRGQDVALRCDPISGHVSLFWYQQALGQGPEFLTYFQNEAQLDKSGLPSDRFFAERPEGSVSTLKIQRTQQEDSAVYLCASVPGPDGEKLFFGSGTQLSVL.

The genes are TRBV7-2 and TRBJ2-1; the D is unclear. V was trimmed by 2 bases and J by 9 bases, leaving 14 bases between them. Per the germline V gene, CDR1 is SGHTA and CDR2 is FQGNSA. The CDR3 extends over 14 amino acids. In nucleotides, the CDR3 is TGTGCCAGCAGCTTATTACCTACGGTTTTTGAGCAGTTCTTC. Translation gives CASSLLPTVFEQFF. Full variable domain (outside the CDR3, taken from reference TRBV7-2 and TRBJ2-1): GAGVSQSPSNKVTEKGKDVELRCDPISGHTALYWYRQSLGQGLEFLIYFQGNSAPDKSGLPSDRFSAERTGGSVSTLTIQRTQQEDSAVYLCASSLLPTVFEQFFGPGTRLTVL.

The DNA for the CDR3 is TGTGCCAGTAGTATAGCGCCCCTATTAGGGGGCAGCAATCAGCCCCAGCATTTT. This gives the protein CASSIAPLLGGSNQPQHF. The chain recombines TRBV19 with TRBJ1-5; TRBD1 matches 7 bases. CDR3 length: 18 amino acids. With 1 base clipped from V and 1 base from J, the junction kept 10 bases outside the gene matches. CDR1 is LNHDA and CDR2 is SQIVND in the germline V gene (reference sequence).

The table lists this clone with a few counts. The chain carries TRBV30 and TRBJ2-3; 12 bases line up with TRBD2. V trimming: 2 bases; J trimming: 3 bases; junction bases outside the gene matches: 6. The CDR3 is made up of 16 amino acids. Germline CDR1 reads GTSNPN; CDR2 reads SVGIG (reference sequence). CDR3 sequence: CAWSRLAGVGTDTQYF. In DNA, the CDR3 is TGTGCCTGGAGTAGACTAGCGGGAGTGGGGACAGATACGCAGTATTTT.

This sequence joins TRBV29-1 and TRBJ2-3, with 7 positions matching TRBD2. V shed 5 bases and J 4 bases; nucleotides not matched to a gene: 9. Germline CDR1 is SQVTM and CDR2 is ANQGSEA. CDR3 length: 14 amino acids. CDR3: CSVLLAVAPDTQYF. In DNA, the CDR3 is TGCAGCGTTCTTCTAGCGGTAGCACCAGATACGCAGTATTTT.

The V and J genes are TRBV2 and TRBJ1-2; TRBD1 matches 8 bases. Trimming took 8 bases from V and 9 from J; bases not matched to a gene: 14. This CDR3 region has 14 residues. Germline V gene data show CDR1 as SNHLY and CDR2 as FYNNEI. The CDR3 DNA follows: TGTGCCAGCCAACCACAAGGCAGGGGGCTGAGCTACACCTTC. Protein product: CASQPQGRGLSYTF.

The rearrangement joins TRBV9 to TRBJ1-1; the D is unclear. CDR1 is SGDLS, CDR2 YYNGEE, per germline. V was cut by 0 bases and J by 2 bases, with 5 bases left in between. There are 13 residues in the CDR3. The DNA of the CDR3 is TGTGCCAGCAGCGTAGTCATCAACACTGAAGCTTTCTTT. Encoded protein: CASSVVINTEAFF.

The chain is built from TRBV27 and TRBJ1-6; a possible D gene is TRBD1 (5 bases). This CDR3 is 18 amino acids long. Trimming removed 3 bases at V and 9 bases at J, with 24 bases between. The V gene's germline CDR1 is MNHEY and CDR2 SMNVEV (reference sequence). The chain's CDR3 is CASSFGVTGEGGISPLHF. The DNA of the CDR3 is TGTGCCAGCAGTTTTGGAGTTACGGGGGAAGGAGGCATTTCACCCCTCCACTTT.

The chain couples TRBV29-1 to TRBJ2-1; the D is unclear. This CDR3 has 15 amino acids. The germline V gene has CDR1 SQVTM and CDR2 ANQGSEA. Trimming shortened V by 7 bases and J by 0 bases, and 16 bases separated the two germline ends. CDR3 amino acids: CSAEPQRSSYNEQFF. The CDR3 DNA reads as TGCAGCGCCGAGCCCCAAAGGAGCTCCTACAATGAGCAGTTCTTC.

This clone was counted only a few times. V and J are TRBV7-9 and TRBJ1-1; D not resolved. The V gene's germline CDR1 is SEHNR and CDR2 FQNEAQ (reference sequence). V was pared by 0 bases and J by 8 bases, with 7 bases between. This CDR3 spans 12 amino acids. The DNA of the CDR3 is TGTGCCAGCAGCTTAGCCCGGGTAGAAGCTTTCTTT. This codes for CASSLARVEAFF. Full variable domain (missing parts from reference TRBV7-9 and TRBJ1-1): DTGVSQNPRHKITKRGQNVTFRCDPISEHNRLYWYRQTLGQGPEFLTYFQNEAQLEKSRLLSDRFSAERPKGSFSTLEIQRTEQGDSAMYLCASSLARVEAFFGQGTRLTVV.

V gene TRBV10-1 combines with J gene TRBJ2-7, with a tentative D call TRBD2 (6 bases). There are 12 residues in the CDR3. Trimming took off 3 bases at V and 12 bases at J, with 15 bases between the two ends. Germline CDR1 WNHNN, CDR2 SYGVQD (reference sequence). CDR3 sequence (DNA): TGCGCCAGCAGTGATCTGGTGGGGGGACGGTACTTC. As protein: CASSDLVGGRYF.

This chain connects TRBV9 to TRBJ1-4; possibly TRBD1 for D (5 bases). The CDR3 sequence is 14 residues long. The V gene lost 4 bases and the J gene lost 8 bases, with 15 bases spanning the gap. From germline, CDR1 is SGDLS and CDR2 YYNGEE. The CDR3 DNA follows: TGTGCCAGCAGCACGAGCGACAGCCAGGAAAAACTGTTTTTT. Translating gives CASSTSDSQEKLFF. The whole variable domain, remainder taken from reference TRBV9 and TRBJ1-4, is DSGVTQTPKHLITATGQRVTLRCSPRSGDLSVYWYQQSLDQGLQFLIQYYNGEERAKGNILERFSAQQFPDLHSELNLSSLELGDSALYFCASSTSDSQEKLFFGSGTQLSVL.

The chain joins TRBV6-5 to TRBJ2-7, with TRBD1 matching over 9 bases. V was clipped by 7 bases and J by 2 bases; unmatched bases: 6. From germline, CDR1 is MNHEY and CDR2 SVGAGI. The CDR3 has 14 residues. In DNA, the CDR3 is TGTGCCAGCAATCGGGACAGGGAAGCCTACGAGCAGTACTTC. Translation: CASNRDREAYEQYF.